This T cell receptor (beta chain) stems from a study of blood T cells in healthy people across ages. Alongside a J-beta primer mix, a sample-barcoded 5' primer served in a second PCR lasting roughly 6 to 11 cycles. TCRdb fed the 5' RACE reads into MiXCR, producing one record per CDR3 protein. The profile covers 1.8 million or so distinct CDR3 sequences, with more than 35% appearing a single time and 20% to 25% taken by the ten largest. Germline CDR1 reads SGDLS; CDR2 reads YYNGEE. The V and J ends lost 4 bases and 5 bases respectively, with 12 bases between them. The CDR3 is made up of 13 amino acids. There are a few counts of this clonotype. Its antigen is unidentified. Regarding the study as a whole: Age showed a roughly linear inverse relationship with TCR beta diversity per million T cells. Diversity was higher, and naive CD4+ cells more numerous, in long-lived donors than in aged donors.

The rearrangement joins TRBV9 to TRBJ1-2; weak D call: TRBD1 (5 bases). The sample was blood. The origin of this receptor is a human donor in good health. The DNA for the CDR3 is TGTGCCAGCAGCACTAGTGGGGGTTATGGCTACACCTTC. This translates into CASSTSGGYGYTF.